This record covers a single TCR beta chain. The antigen remains unidentified. These data originate in a study of vaccination effects on CD4 cells after COVID-19. The germline V gene has CDR1 SEHNR and CDR2 FQNEAQ (reference sequence). The CDR3 is 18 residues long. Trimming removed 5 bases from V and 5 bases from J; junction bases left unmatched: 17. The table came from immunoSEQ multiplex PCR; TCRdb's copy has only in-frame clones and leaves some out. The data show about 55,000 clones, with more than 60% seen just once and around 20% held by the top ten. Study observations and caveats: Only a few convalescent patients and no early post-infection timepoints featured in the study.

Expansion with viral peptide pools was applied to antigen-specific CD4+ T cells by the ViraFEST assay prior to sequencing. Following culture for more than 9 days, CD4+ T cells were isolated. None of the vaccinated had previously contracted SARS-CoV-2, and their nucleocapsid antibodies tested negative. A half-medium replacement with IL-2 medium was carried out on days 3 and 7. This chain joins TRBV7-9 and TRBJ1-4, with 7 bases fitting TRBD1. The receptor comes from a human donor who received a COVID-19 vaccine. The sample was CD4+ T cells from PBMCs cultured with SARS-CoV-2 spike peptides, taken before COVID-19 vaccination. CDR3 amino acids: CASSAAYVPGTANEKLFF. CDR3 sequence (DNA): TGTGCCAGCAGCGCCGCATATGTCCCCGGGACAGCGAATGAAAAACTGTTTTTT.